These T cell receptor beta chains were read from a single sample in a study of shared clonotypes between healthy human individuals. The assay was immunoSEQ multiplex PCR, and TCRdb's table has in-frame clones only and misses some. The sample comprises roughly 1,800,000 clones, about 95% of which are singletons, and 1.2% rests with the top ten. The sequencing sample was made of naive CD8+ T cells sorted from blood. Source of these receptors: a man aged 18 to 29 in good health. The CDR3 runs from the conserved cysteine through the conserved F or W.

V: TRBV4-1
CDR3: CASSQDQYQETQYF

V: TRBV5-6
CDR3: CASSSRVGGETQYF

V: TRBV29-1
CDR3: CSVTGTGFVDGYTF

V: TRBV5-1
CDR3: CASSTSGGFYEQYF

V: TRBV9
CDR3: CASSLSSGTAYEQYF

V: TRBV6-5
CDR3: CASAGTSGYNEQFF

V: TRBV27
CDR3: CASTFLAASYNEQFF

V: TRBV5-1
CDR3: CASSLDSGLNYGYTF

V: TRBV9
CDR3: CASSIRPQGEIQETQYF

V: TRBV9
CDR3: CASSSRQAPYNEQFF

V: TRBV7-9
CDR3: CASSRDILNYGYTF

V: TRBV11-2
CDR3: CASSLGGAAEKLFF

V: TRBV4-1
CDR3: CASSARGYEQYF

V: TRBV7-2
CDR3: CASSPLGAGASYEQYF

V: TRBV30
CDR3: CAWSVQVGNTIYF

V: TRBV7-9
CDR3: CASSSTTTGSQPQHF